These 16 T cell receptor beta chains share one sample of origin, sequenced in a study of CD8 T cells in Susac syndrome (dated by TCRdb to the late 2010s). Libraries were made using the immunoSEQ multiplex PCR assay. RNA was extracted with the RNeasy kit and about 0.5 to 1 ug was reverse transcribed using random hexamers. TCRdb reran the public reads through fastp at Q25 and MiXCR, keeping productive beta chains. Rows with one shared CDR3 protein collapse into an entry with the most common genes and DNA. The sample table shows about 400,000 distinct CDR3 sequences, and approximately 89% are seen once. Of the sample, 0.12% is held by the ten largest clones. Sequencing used CD8+ T cells from PBMCs. These receptors were taken from a human donor with multiple sclerosis.

This clonotype was detected a few times. One end of the junction fails to match germline, which may point to a read error. Here the CDR3 reads CASSYTEDRPAF. The CDR3, as DNA: TGTGCCAGCAGCTATACCGAGGACAGGCCTGCCTTC. The V gene is TRBV5-4, the J gene TRBJ1-2, with 7 bases fitting TRBD1. The CDR3 spans 12 residues. Per germline, CDR1 SGHNT and CDR2 YYREEE (reference sequence).

The V gene is TRBV12-3 or TRBV12-4, the J gene TRBJ1-2; TRBD1 agrees at 7 bases. The CDR3 spans 15 residues. V was pared by 5 bases and J by 7 bases, with 13 bases of the junction left unmatched. The CDR3, as DNA: TGTGCCAGCAGTCCGACGACAGGGCCGGGCGGTGGCTACACCTTC. It yields the protein CASSPTTGPGGGYTF.

The rearrangement links TRBV19 to TRBJ2-7; D tentatively fits TRBD1 or TRBD2 (5 bases each). The germline gives CDR1 LNHDA, CDR2 SQIVND (reference sequence). With 4 bases removed from V and 3 bases from J, the gap between germline ends came to 13 bases. This CDR3 has 14 residues. The DNA of the CDR3 is TGTGCCAGTAGTACCCTCGGGACCAGCTACGAGCAGTACTTC. This sequence encodes CASSTLGTSYEQYF. The full variable domain, its missing parts supplied by reference TRBV19 and TRBJ2-7, is DGGITQSPKYLFRKEGQNVTLSCEQNLNHDAMYWYRQDPGQGLRLIYYSQIVNDFQKGDIAEGYSVSREKKESFPLTVTSAQKNPTAFYLCASSTLGTSYEQYFGPGTRLTVT.

The chain is built from TRBV30 and TRBJ2-1; 7 bases fit TRBD1. This CDR3 contains 13 residues. Trimming cost V 3 bases and J 7 bases; bases outside gene matches: 6. From germline, CDR1 is GTSNPN and CDR2 SVGIG (reference sequence). The CDR3 nucleotides are TGTGCCTGGAGGGAGACAGGGTGGAATGAGCAGTTCTTC. Translating gives CAWRETGWNEQFF.

The gene calls are TRBV5-6 and TRBJ1-5; 12 nucleotides line up with TRBD1. J was trimmed by 8 bases and V by 3 bases; bases with no gene match: 9. The germline gives CDR1 SGHDT, CDR2 YYEEEE. The CDR3 runs to 16 residues. CDR3 nucleotide sequence: TGTGCCAGCAGCTATCGCGGGACAGGGGGCTGGGAGCCCCAGCATTTT. It specifies CASSYRGTGGWEPQHF.

The chain carries TRBV7-2 and TRBJ2-3; D not certain. The CDR3 runs to 15 residues. CDR1 and CDR2 from the germline V gene are SGHTA and FQGNSA. The ends were cut back, 1 base at V and 0 bases at J, with 8 bases in the middle. CDR3 loop: CASSLEEFSTDTQYF. For the CDR3, the DNA is TGTGCCAGCAGCTTAGAGGAATTTAGCACAGATACGCAGTATTTT.

The rearrangement joins TRBV12-2 to TRBJ1-4; the DNA was not compared with TRBD1, the D call given in the table. TRBV12-2 is assigned pseudogene status. This CDR3 contains 17 residues. The CDR3 sequence is CASRLRGQGASNEKLFF. CDR3 DNA sequence: TGTGCAAGTCGCTTGAGGGGCCAGGGGGCGTCTAATGAAAAACTGTTTTTT.

This clonotype is a singleton in its sample. The chain combines TRBV19 with TRBJ1-1; the D is unclear. The CDR3 is made up of 12 amino acids. With 3 bases removed from V and 5 bases from J, the gap between germline ends came to 7 bases. Germline V gene data show CDR1 as LNHDA and CDR2 as SQIVND (reference sequence). The CDR3 loop reads CASSMGETEAFF. CDR3 DNA sequence: TGTGCCAGTAGTATGGGAGAGACTGAAGCTTTCTTT.

The chain links TRBV25-1 to TRBJ2-7, with D uncertain. Germline values: CDR1 MGHDK, CDR2 SYGVNS. Trimming stripped 7 bases from V and 6 bases from J, with 1 base between. The CDR3 sequence is 8 residues long. CDR3 DNA: TGTGCCAGCACCGAGCAGTACTTC. It codes for CASTEQYF.

The V gene is TRBV3-1, the J gene TRBJ2-2; 12 bases are a match to TRBD2. The CDR3 totals 17 residues. From germline, CDR1 is LGHDT and CDR2 YNNKEL (reference sequence). The ends lost 5 bases at V and 7 bases at J; junction bases unmatched: 11. The CDR3 DNA reads as TGTGCCAGCAGCGTAGGAGTGACTAGCGGGAGCGTCGGGGAGCTGTTTTTT. Translated: CASSVGVTSGSVGELFF.

The chain uses TRBV6-5 and TRBJ2-2; 9 bases agree with TRBD1. The CDR3 spans 19 residues. J was trimmed by 1 base and V by 2 bases; bases with no gene match: 11. In germline, CDR1 is MNHEY, CDR2 SVGAGI. The CDR3 DNA is TGTGCCAGCAGTTACCTACCGGGACAGGGTACCGAGAACACCGGGGAGCTGTTTTTT. It specifies CASSYLPGQGTENTGELFF.

The rearrangement joins TRBV5-8 to TRBJ2-7; no clear D. Per germline, CDR1 SGHTS and CDR2 YDEGEE. The CDR3 is 13 residues long. V was pared by 1 base and J by 3 bases, with 8 bases between. The CDR3 nucleotides are TGTGCCAGCAGCTTGTTTGGGTACTACGAGCAGTACTTC. It codes for CASSLFGYYEQYF.

This chain links TRBV27 with TRBJ2-7, with unresolved D. Per the germline V gene, CDR1 is MNHEY and CDR2 is SMNVEV (reference sequence). This CDR3 comprises 13 residues. V lost 2 bases, J lost 2 bases, and 7 bases lay in between. DNA for the CDR3: TGTGCCAGCAGTTTAAGGTCACCCTACGAGCAGTACTTC. Its translation: CASSLRSPYEQYF.

The genes are TRBV27 and TRBJ2-2; D perhaps matches TRBD1 (5 bases). The CDR3 runs to 13 residues. Trimming pared 3 bases from V and 6 bases from J, leaving 8 bases between. Germline loops: CDR1 MNHEY, CDR2 SMNVEV (reference sequence). The CDR3 here is CASSFGAAGELFF. Written as DNA, the CDR3 is TGTGCCAGCAGTTTTGGGGCGGCCGGGGAGCTGTTTTTT.

V usage is TRBV23-1 and J usage is TRBJ1-4; unclear D gene. TRBV23-1 belongs to the ORF category, with a function that is uncertain. Trimming cost V 4 bases and J 13 bases, with 16 bases left between them. The CDR3 length is 13 residues. This chain's CDR3 is CASSLSVHSGLFF. CDR3 coding DNA: TGCGCCAGCAGTCTATCAGTTCACAGCGGACTGTTTTTT.

The gene calls are TRBV6-1 and TRBJ1-5, with D possibly TRBD1 on 5 matching bases. This CDR3 comprises 14 residues. Germline V lookup: CDR1 MNHNS, CDR2 SASEGT. Trimming left V 1 base short and J 5 bases short, with 9 bases between. This CDR3 reads CASSEVDSDQPQHF. Written as DNA, the CDR3 is TGTGCCAGCAGTGAAGTAGACAGCGATCAGCCCCAGCATTTT.